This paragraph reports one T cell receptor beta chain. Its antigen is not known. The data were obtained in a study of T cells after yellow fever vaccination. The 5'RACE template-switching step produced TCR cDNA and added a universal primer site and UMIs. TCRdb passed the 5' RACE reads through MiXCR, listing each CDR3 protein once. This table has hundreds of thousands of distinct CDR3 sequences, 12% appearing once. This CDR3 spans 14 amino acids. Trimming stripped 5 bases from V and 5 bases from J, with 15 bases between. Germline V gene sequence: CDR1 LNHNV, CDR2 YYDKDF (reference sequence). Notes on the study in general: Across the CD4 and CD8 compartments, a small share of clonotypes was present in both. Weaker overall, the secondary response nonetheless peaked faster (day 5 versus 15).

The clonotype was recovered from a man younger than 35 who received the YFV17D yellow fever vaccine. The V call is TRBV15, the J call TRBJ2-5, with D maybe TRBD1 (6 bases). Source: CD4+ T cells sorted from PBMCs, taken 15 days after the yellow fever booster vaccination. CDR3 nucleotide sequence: TGTGCCACCAGCCGCAAGACAGGACAGGAGACCCAGTACTTC. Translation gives CATSRKTGQETQYF.